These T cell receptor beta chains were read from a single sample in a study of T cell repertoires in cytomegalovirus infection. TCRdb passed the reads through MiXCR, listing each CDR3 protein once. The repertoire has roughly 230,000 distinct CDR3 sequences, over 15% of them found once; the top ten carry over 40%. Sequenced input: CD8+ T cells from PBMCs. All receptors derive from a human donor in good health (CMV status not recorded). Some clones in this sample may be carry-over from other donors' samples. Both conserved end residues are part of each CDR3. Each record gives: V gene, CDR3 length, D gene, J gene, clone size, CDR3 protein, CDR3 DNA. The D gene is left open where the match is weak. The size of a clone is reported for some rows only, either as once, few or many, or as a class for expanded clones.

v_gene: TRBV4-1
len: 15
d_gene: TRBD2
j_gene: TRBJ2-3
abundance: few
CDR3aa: CASSPTPAGRVTQYF
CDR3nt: TGCGCCAGCAGCCCCACGCCCGCCGGGAGGGTTACGCAGTATTTC

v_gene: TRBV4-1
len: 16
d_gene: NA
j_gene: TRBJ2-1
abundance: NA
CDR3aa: CASSQLTDSTYNEQFF
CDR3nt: TGCGCCAGCAGCCAACTCACGGACAGCACCTACAATGAGCAGTTCTTC

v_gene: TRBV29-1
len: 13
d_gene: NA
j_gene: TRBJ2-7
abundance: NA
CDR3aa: CSVDGGPRYEQYF
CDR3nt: TGCAGCGTTGATGGAGGGCCTCGCTACGAGCAGTACTTC

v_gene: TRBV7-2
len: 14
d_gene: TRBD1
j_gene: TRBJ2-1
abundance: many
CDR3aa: CASSLGPGGNEQFF
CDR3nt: TGTGCCAGCAGCTTAGGGCCAGGGGGCAATGAGCAGTTCTTC

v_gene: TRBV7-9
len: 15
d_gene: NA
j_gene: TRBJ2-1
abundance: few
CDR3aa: CASSPRRGGPNEQFF
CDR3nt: TGTGCCAGCAGCCCTCGGAGGGGGGGCCCGAATGAGCAGTTCTTC

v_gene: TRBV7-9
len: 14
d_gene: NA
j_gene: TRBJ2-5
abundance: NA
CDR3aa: CASSPPASGETQYF
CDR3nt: TGTGCCAGCAGCCCTCCAGCATCCGGGGAGACCCAGTACTTC

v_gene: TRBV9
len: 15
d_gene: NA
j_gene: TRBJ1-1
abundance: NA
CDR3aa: CASSGGFGPNTEAFF
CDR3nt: TGTGCCAGCAGCGGGGGTTTTGGGCCGAACACTGAAGCTTTCTTT

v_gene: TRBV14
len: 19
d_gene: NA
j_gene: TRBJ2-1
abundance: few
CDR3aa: CASSPETRLRYKKNNEQFF
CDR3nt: TGTGCCAGCAGCCCCGAGACCCGTCTGCGGTATAAAAAGAACAATGAGCAGTTCTTC

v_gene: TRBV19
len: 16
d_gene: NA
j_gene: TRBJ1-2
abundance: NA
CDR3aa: CASSIRTELRFYGYTF
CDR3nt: TGTGCCAGTAGTATTCGGACAGAGCTGAGATTCTATGGCTACACCTTC

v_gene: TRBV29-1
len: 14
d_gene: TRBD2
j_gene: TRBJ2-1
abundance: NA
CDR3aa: CSTERGQLGNEQFF
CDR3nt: TGCAGCACCGAGCGGGGTCAATTGGGCAATGAGCAGTTCTTC

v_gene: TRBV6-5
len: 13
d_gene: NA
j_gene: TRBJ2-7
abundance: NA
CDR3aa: CASSFGGDYEQYF
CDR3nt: TGTGCCAGCAGTTTCGGCGGGGACTACGAGCAGTACTTC

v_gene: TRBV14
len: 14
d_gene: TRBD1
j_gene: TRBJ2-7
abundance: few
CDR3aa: CASSHWDRPNEQYF
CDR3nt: TGTGCCAGCAGCCACTGGGACAGGCCCAACGAGCAGTACTTC

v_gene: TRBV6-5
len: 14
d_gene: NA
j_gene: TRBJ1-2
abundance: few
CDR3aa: CASMIRGSPYGYTF
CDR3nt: TGTGCCAGCATGATCCGGGGGAGTCCCTATGGCTACACCTTC

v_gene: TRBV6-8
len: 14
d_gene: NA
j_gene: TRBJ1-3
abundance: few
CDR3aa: CASSYAGAGNTIYF
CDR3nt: TGTGCCAGCAGTTACGCGGGAGCTGGAAACACCATATATTTT

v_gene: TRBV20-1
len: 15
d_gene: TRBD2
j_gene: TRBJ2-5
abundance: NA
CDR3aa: CSARSQGRGGEAQYF
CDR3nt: TGCAGTGCCAGGTCCCAGGGTCGGGGGGGAGAGGCCCAGTACTTC

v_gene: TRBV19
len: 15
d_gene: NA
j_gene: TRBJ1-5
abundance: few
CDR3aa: CASRRNTGMNQPQHF
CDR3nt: TGTGCCAGTAGACGGAATACAGGGATGAATCAGCCCCAGCATTTT

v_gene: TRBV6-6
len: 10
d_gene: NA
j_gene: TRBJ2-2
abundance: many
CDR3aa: CASSSGELFF
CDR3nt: TGTGCCAGCAGTTCCGGGGAGCTGTTTTTT

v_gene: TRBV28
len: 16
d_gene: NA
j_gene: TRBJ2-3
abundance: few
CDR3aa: CASSIGTLVFTDTQYF
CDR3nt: TGTGCCAGCAGTATCGGGACACTTGTATTCACAGATACGCAGTATTTT

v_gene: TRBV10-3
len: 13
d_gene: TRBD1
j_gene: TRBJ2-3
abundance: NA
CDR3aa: CAISESRTGQDSF
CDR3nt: TGTGCCATCAGTGAGTCGAGGACGGGACAGGATAGTTTT

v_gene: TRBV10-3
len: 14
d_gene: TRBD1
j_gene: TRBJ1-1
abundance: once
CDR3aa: CAISEGQVNTEAFF
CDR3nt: TGTGCCATCAGCGAGGGACAGGTGAACACTGAAGCTTTCTTT

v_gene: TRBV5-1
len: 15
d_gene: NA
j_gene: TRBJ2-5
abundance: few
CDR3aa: CASSLDTTYQETQYF
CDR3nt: TGCGCCAGCAGCTTGGATACTACCTACCAAGAGACCCAGTACTTC

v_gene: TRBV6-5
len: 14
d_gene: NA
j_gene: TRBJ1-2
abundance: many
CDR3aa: CASSYLDIRYGYTF
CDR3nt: TGTGCCAGCAGTTACTTGGACATCCGCTATGGCTACACCTTC

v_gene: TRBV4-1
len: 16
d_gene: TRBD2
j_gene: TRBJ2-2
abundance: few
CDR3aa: CASSQRSASGTGELFF
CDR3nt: TGCGCCAGCAGCCAAAGGTCGGCTAGCGGGACCGGGGAGCTGTTTTTT

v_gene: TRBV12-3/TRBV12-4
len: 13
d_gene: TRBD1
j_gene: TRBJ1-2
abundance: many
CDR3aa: CASSSGTGGGYTF
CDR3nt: TGTGCCAGCAGTTCCGGGACAGGAGGGGGCTACACCTTC

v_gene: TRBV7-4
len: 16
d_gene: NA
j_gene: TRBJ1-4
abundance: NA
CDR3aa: CASSLRGHLMLEKLFF
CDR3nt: TGTGCCAGCAGCTTGCGGGGGCATCTAATGTTGGAAAAACTGTTTTTT

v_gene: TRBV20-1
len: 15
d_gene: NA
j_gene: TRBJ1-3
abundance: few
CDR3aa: CSASPGEGFGNTIYF
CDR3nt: TGCAGTGCTAGCCCCGGGGAGGGGTTCGGAAACACCATATATTTT

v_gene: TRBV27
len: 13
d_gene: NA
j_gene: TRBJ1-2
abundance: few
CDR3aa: CASRPHEGRGYTF
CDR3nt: TGTGCCAGCAGACCCCACGAGGGACGGGGCTACACCTTC

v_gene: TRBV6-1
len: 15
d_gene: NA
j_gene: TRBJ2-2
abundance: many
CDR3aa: CASNRRQTNTGELFF
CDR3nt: TGTGCCAGCAACCGGAGACAGACGAACACCGGGGAGCTGTTTTTT

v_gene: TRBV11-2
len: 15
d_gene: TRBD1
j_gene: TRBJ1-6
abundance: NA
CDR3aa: CASRFGTGDNSPLHF
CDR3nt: TGTGCCAGCAGATTTGGGACAGGGGATAATTCACCCCTCCACTTT

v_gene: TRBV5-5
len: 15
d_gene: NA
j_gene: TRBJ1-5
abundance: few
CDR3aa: CASSLAGNSNQPQHF
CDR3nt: TGTGCCAGCAGCTTGGCCGGGAACAGCAATCAGCCCCAGCATTTT

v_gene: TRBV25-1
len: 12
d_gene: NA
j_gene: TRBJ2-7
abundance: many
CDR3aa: CASRGGGSEQYF
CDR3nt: TGTGCCAGCAGGGGTGGGGGAAGCGAGCAGTACTTC

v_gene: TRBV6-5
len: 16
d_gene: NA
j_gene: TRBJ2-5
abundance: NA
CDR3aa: CACSYIGHAYQETQYF
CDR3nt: TGTGCCTGCAGTTACATAGGACACGCGTACCAAGAGACCCAGTACTTC

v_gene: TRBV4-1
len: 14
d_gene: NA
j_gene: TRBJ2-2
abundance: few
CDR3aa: CASSLARDTGELFF
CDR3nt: TGCGCCAGCAGCCTCGCAAGGGACACCGGGGAGCTGTTTTTT

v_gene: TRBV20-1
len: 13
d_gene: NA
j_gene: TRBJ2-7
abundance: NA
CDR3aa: CSARIEQTYEQYF
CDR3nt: TGCAGTGCCCGGATTGAACAGACCTACGAGCAGTACTTC

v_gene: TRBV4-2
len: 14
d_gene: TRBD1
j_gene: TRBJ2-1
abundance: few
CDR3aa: CASSQTGPYNEQFF
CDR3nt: TGTGCCAGCAGCCAGACAGGGCCCTACAATGAGCAGTTCTTC

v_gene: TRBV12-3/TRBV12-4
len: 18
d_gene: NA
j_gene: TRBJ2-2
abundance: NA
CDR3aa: CASSFGGSDVSYTGELFF
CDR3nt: TGTGCCAGCAGTTTCGGCGGTAGCGACGTATCTTACACCGGGGAGCTGTTTTTT

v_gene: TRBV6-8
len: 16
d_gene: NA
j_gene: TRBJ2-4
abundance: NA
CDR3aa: CASSSRRPARKPIQHF
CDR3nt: TGTGCCAGCAGTTCACGACGACCGGCGAGGAAGCCCATTCAGCACTTC

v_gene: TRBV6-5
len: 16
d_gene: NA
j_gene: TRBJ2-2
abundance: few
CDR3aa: CASSPLVIANTGELFF
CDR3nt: TGTGCCAGCAGTCCCCTAGTGATTGCGAACACCGGGGAGCTGTTTTTT

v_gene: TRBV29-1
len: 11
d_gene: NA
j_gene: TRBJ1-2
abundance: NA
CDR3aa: CSVDDVYGYTF
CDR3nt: TGCAGCGTTGATGACGTCTATGGCTACACCTTC

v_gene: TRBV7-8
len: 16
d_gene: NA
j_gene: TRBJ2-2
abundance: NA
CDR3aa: CASSLDLPLATGELFF
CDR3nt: TGTGCCAGCAGCTTAGATCTACCGTTAGCCACCGGGGAGCTGTTTTTT

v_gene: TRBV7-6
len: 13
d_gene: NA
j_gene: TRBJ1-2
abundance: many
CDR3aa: CASSFQGGDGYTF
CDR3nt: TGTGCCAGCAGCTTCCAGGGTGGTGATGGCTACACCTTC

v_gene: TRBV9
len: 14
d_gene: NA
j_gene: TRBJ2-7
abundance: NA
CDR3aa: CASSVLPSSYEQYF
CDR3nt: TGTGCCAGCAGCGTACTACCGAGCTCCTACGAGCAGTACTTC

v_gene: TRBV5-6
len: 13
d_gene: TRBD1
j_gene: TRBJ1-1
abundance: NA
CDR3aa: CASRGQGWTEAFF
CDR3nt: TGTGCCAGCAGGGGACAGGGATGGACTGAAGCTTTCTTT

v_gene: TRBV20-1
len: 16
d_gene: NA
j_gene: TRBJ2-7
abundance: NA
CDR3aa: CSARDWGGQSSYEQYF
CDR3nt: TGCAGTGCTAGAGATTGGGGCGGACAAAGCTCCTACGAGCAGTACTTC

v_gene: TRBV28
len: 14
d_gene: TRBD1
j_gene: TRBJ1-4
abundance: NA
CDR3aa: CASRPQGDNEKLFF
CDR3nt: TGTGCCAGCAGGCCTCAGGGGGATAATGAAAAACTGTTTTTT